This T cell receptor beta chain was sequenced for a study of Graves' ophthalmopathy and Graves' hyperthyroidism. Per the germline V gene, CDR1 is GTSNPN and CDR2 is SVGIG (reference sequence). The CDR3 length is 13 residues. The V gene lost 2 bases and the J gene lost 4 bases, with 12 bases spanning the gap. The authors amplified TCR beta CDR3 regions, and they did so from RNA transcripts for repertoire sequencing. HTBI primers were used in a first-round RT-PCR, which preceded a second-round multiplex PCR. One entry per CDR3 protein, called by TCRdb with MiXCR from the multiplex PCR reads. Of over a million distinct CDR3 sequences listed, 35% to 45% are singletons.

J is TRBJ2-7 and V is TRBV30, with a tentative D call TRBD2 (5 bases). This TCR derives from an adult man with Graves' hyperthyroidism. The sequenced sample consisted of peripheral blood or thyroid tissue (not recorded which). The CDR3 nucleotides are TGTGCCTGGAGTAAAGGACTCCAGTACGAGCAGTACTTC. Protein product: CAWSKGLQYEQYF.